One sample yielded the 22 T cell receptor beta chains listed below, sequenced in a study of CD8+ T cells in alopecia areata. Once RNA had been extracted, it was reverse transcribed into cDNA to act as the sequencing template. Measured with immunoSEQ multiplex PCR; TCRdb has only the in-frame clones, and not every one. The table records around 270,000 clones, roughly 64% of them present only once. Treatment noted: oral pan-JAK inhibitor, 5-10 mg twice daily. The sequenced sample was CD4+ T cells sorted from blood, obtained at week 24, from a patient treated with tofacitinib. The receptors were sampled from a human donor with alopecia areata.

The chain combines TRBV13 with TRBJ2-5; D unclear. The CDR3 sequence is 11 residues long. CDR1 and CDR2 (germline): PRHDT, FYEKMQ (reference sequence). Trimming pared 3 bases from V and 4 bases from J, leaving 3 bases between. The DNA for the CDR3 is TGTGCCAGCAGCTTCGGAGAGACCCAGTACTTC. This sequence encodes CASSFGETQYF.

The J gene is TRBJ1-2, the V gene TRBV7-2; D may be TRBD1 (5 bases). V was cut by 0 bases and J by 3 bases, with 8 bases left in between. CDR3 length equals 14 residues. CDR1 and CDR2 (germline): SGHTA, FQGNSA. The CDR3 reads CASSLATGHYGYTF. In DNA, the CDR3 is TGTGCCAGCAGCTTAGCCACAGGACACTATGGCTACACCTTC.

The gene calls are TRBV7-6 and TRBJ2-5, with TRBD2 matching 10 bases. Germline-derived CDR1 and CDR2 are SGHVS and FNYEAQ. This CDR3 spans 15 amino acids. V trimming: 3 bases; J trimming: 4 bases; junction bases outside the gene matches: 5. The CDR3 region is CASSLASGGRETQYF. CDR3 in DNA: TGTGCCAGCAGCTTGGCTAGCGGGGGCCGAGAGACCCAGTACTTC.

V is TRBV4-1 and J is TRBJ2-7, with 10 bases identical to TRBD2. Germline CDR1 is MGHRA and CDR2 is YSYEKL. CDR3 length: 20 residues. V was pared by 1 base and J by 0 bases, with 15 bases of the junction left unmatched. The DNA for the CDR3 is TGCGCCAGCAGCCAAGTCCTGGTCCCAGCGGGGGGGCTTAGCTCCTACGAGCAGTACTTC. It encodes CASSQVLVPAGGLSSYEQYF.

The chain carries TRBV6-5 and TRBJ1-4, with D perhaps matching TRBD1 (6 bases). Germline-derived CDR1 and CDR2 are MNHEY and SVGAGI. The V end lost 5 bases, the J end lost 11 bases, and 15 bases lay between the germline ends. CDR3 length equals 13 residues. The CDR3 nucleotides read TGTGCCAGCAGTGAGAACAGGGCCTGGAAACTGTTTTTT. Amino acid sequence: CASSENRAWKLFF.

The CDR3 DNA follows: TGCAGCGCCGCGCGGGACAGGGGCTATGGCTACACCTTC. This translates into CSAARDRGYGYTF. This chain links TRBV29-1 with TRBJ1-2; TRBD1 matches at 10 bases. Trimming took 7 bases from V and 4 from J; bases not matched to a gene: 6. The CDR3 runs 13 residues. Germline loops: CDR1 SQVTM, CDR2 ANQGSEA.

The genes are TRBV7-9 and TRBJ1-2; maybe TRBD1 (6 bases). The CDR3 loop spans 17 amino acids. The V end was cut by 1 base, the J end by 1 base, with 16 bases between. Germline CDR1 reads SEHNR; CDR2 reads FQNEAQ (reference sequence). The CDR3: CASSLVQGTIYNYGYTF. CDR3 in DNA: TGTGCCAGCAGCTTAGTACAGGGAACAATCTATAACTATGGCTACACCTTC.

The CDR3 coding sequence is TGTGCCTGGAGGACAGGGGTCAAGAACACTGAAGCTTTCTTT. It is translated as CAWRTGVKNTEAFF. The chain couples TRBV30 to TRBJ1-1; TRBD1 agrees at 8 bases. The junction had 4 bases not matched to a gene; V was cut back by 3 bases and J by 1 base. CDR1 is GTSNPN and CDR2 is SVGIG in the germline V gene (reference sequence). There are 14 residues in the CDR3.

The chain couples TRBV30 to TRBJ1-2; TRBD1 might be the D (6 bases). CDR3 length: 16 residues. Trimming cost V 2 bases and J 4 bases, with 20 bases left between them. Per the germline V gene, CDR1 is GTSNPN and CDR2 is SVGIG (reference sequence). Here the CDR3 reads CAWSYIPDRPIYGYTF. The CDR3, as DNA: TGTGCCTGGAGTTATATCCCAGACAGGCCCATCTATGGCTACACCTTC. Supplemented by reference TRBV30 and TRBJ1-2, the full variable domain reads SQTIHQWPATLVQPVGSPLSLECTVEGTSNPNLYWYRQAAGRGLQLLFYSVGIGQISSEVPQNLSASRPQDRQFILSSKKLLLSDSGFYLCAWSYIPDRPIYGYTFGSGTRLTVV.

Remarks on this clone: The same CDR3 can be traced to other DNA sequences in this sample. This rearrangement joins TRBV7-8 to TRBJ2-2; D unresolved. The CDR3 totals 13 residues. Germline CDR1 is SGHVS and CDR2 is FQNEAQ. Trimming stripped 4 bases from V and 1 base from J, with 4 bases between. CDR3 nucleotide sequence: TGTGCCAGCAGCTCTAAGAACACCGGGGAGCTGTTTTTT. Residues: CASSSKNTGELFF.

The table lists this clone with a few counts. J is TRBJ2-2 and V is TRBV7-3, with TRBD1 matching 7 bases. CDR3 length: 18 amino acids. The V and J ends lost 1 base and 0 bases, in that order; junction bases with no gene match: 8. Germline-derived CDR1 and CDR2 are SGHTA and FQGTGA. CDR3 coding DNA: TGTGCCAGCAGCTTAAGAACAGGGGAAACCGCGAACACCGGGGAGCTGTTTTTT. Encoded protein: CASSLRTGETANTGELFF.

The chain combines TRBV4-2 with TRBJ2-1, with 9 bases fitting TRBD1. CDR1 and CDR2 from the germline V gene are LGHNA and YNFKEQ. Unmatched junction bases numbered 8, after V lost 3 bases and J lost 8 bases. CDR3 length: 15 amino acids. DNA for the CDR3: TGTGCCAGCAGCCAGATGATACAGGGGGCAGATGAGCAGTTCTTC. Translating gives CASSQMIQGADEQFF.

This clone was picked up a small number of times. V gene TRBV29-1 combines with J gene TRBJ1-5; TRBD1 matches at 9 bases. The CDR3 covers 15 residues. Germline V gene sequence: CDR1 SQVTM, CDR2 ANQGSEA. V lost 4 bases and J lost 0; bases outside the gene matches: 4. The chain's CDR3 is CSVAGTGSSNQPQHF. DNA of the CDR3: TGCAGCGTTGCCGGGACAGGGAGTAGCAATCAGCCCCAGCATTTT.

The chain couples TRBV29-1 to TRBJ1-4; 9 bases are a match to TRBD1. CDR1 and CDR2 (germline): SQVTM, ANQGSEA. The V and J ends lost 6 bases and 7 bases, in that order; junction bases with no gene match: 6. CDR3 length equals 13 residues. DNA for the CDR3: TGCAGCGTAGCCACAGGGGGCCCTGAAAAACTGTTTTTT. This gives the protein CSVATGGPEKLFF.

V usage is TRBV7-2 and J usage is TRBJ2-7, with 7 bases that match TRBD2. Trimming took 1 base from V and 4 from J; bases not matched to a gene: 7. This CDR3 region has 15 residues. Germline CDR1 and CDR2: SGHTA and FQGNSA. DNA for the CDR3: TGTGCCAGCAGCTTAGAGATAGCGGGCGAATACGAGCAGTACTTC. Translated, it gives CASSLEIAGEYEQYF.

This clone was picked up a small number of times. The rearrangement links TRBV25-1 to TRBJ2-7, with D perhaps assigned TRBD1 or TRBD2 (6 bases each). Trimming left V 7 bases short and J 2 bases short, with 12 bases between. The CDR3 runs 13 residues. Germline-derived CDR1 and CDR2 are MGHDK and SYGVNS. CDR3 sequence (DNA): TGTGCCAGCACCCGGGGGCCAGCCTACGAGCAGTACTTC. This sequence encodes CASTRGPAYEQYF.

J is TRBJ2-6 and V is TRBV27; 11 bases match TRBD1. This CDR3 comprises 18 residues. From germline, CDR1 is MNHEY and CDR2 SMNVEV (reference sequence). V was pared by 4 bases and J by 4 bases, with 9 bases of the junction left unmatched. CDR3 DNA: TGTGCCAGCAGTTCCCAGGACAGGGGGCTGAGAGGGGCCAACGTCCTGACTTTC. It yields the protein CASSSQDRGLRGANVLTF.

This chain joins TRBV28 and TRBJ1-1; D uncertain. The V end was cut by 2 bases, the J end by 3 bases, with 13 bases between. CDR3 length: 15 amino acids. CDR1 and CDR2 (germline): MDHEN, SYDVKM. The CDR3 reads CASSLTRVGHTEAFF. The CDR3 region has the DNA TGTGCCAGCAGTTTAACGAGGGTTGGTCACACTGAAGCTTTCTTT.

The rearrangement links TRBV4-2 to TRBJ2-5; D is ambiguous. This CDR3 spans 14 amino acids. The germline CDR1 and CDR2 sequences are LGHNA and YNFKEQ. Trimming took 1 base from V and 1 from J, leaving 7 bases between them. In DNA form, the CDR3 reads TGTGCCAGCAGCCAAGGGCAAAGCCAAGAGACCCAGTACTTC. It is translated as CASSQGQSQETQYF.

This clone showed up just a few times. This rearrangement joins TRBV5-1 to TRBJ2-7; 8 bases are shared with TRBD1. The ends lost 0 bases at V and 4 bases at J; junction bases unmatched: 9. The CDR3 covers 16 residues. Germline V lookup: CDR1 SGHRS, CDR2 YFSETQ. The chain's CDR3 is CASSLEPGGGEYEQYF. The CDR3 bases are TGCGCCAGCAGCTTGGAGCCAGGGGGCGGAGAGTACGAGCAGTACTTC.

The chain employs TRBV18 and TRBJ2-7; 9 nucleotides line up with TRBD1. Germline values: CDR1 KGHSH, CDR2 LQKENI. This CDR3 has 15 amino acids. V was pared by 3 bases and J by 2 bases, with 5 bases of the junction left unmatched. DNA for the CDR3: TGTGCCAGCTCACCCGGGACAGGGAACCCCTACGAGCAGTACTTC. Protein product: CASSPGTGNPYEQYF. Looking up the rest from reference TRBV18 and TRBJ2-7 gives the full variable domain: NAGVMQNPRHLVRRRGQEARLRCSPMKGHSHVYWYRQLPEEGLKFMVYLQKENIIDESGMPKERFSAEFPKEGPSILRIQQVVRGDSAAYFCASSPGTGNPYEQYFGPGTRLTVT.

The chain has TRBV5-1 and TRBJ2-5, with 13 nucleotides matching TRBD2. V lost 9 bases to trimming and J lost 2 bases; unmatched junction nucleotides: 10. The CDR3 covers 16 residues. CDR1 is SGHRS and CDR2 is YFSETQ in the germline V gene. The DNA for the CDR3 is TGCGCCACCAGACTAGCGGGGGGCCCCCTACAAGAGACCCAGTACTTC. Encoded protein: CATRLAGGPLQETQYF.